This T cell receptor (beta chain) was retrieved from a study of identical twins. Findings and caveats of the study: Researchers caution that invariant MAIT and iNKT cells could partly confound zero-insertion analyses. Model-predicted out-of-frame TCR alpha sharing fell below observed values in monozygotic twins.

Via MiXCR, TCRdb re-called the 5' RACE reads, giving one row per CDR3 protein. The top ten clones hold 0.75% to 1% of a sample with about 660,000 distinct CDR3 sequences, over 8.5% of them seen once. The CDR3 is made up of 14 amino acids. Germline values: CDR1 SQVTM, CDR2 ANQGSEA. Trimming took 8 bases from V and 1 from J, leaving 16 bases between them. At least ten counts were recorded for this clonotype. The antigen is undetermined. This sample also appeared in a second study, on yellow fever vaccine responses in identical twins.

The rearrangement joins TRBV29-1 to TRBJ2-3; D remains ambiguous. The TCR originated in a woman aged 18-29 years in good health. The sample was PBMCs. The CDR3: CSTAANPGTDTQYF. Here the CDR3 DNA reads TGCAGCACGGCGGCAAACCCTGGCACAGATACGCAGTATTTT.